A selection of T cell receptor beta chains follows, all from one sample in a study of identical twins. One entry per CDR3 protein results from TCRdb running MiXCR on the 5' RACE reads. Among 200,000 to 250,000 distinct CDR3 sequences, more than 6.5% were seen once, and the ten largest hold more than 1.5%. These data also formed part of another study, on yellow fever vaccine responses in identical twins.

Material: memory (CD45RO+) T cells sorted from blood. All receptors derive from a young woman in good health. The conserved cysteine and the conserved F or W are not part of the CDR3 here. A D gene is named only where the DNA matches it firmly.

j_gene,v_gene,len,d_gene,CDR3aa
TRBJ2-7,TRBV11-2,12,.,ASSLEGGLMRQY
TRBJ1-1,TRBV5-1,13,.,ASSLGPGSKTEAF
TRBJ2-3,TRBV5-1,12,.,ASSLGLPADTQY
TRBJ2-2,TRBV19,13,.,ASSPERLSTGELF
TRBJ2-1,TRBV6-4,13,.,ASSDSPGTVDEQF
TRBJ2-1,TRBV24-1,11,.,AKPRQSDNEQF
TRBJ1-4,TRBV29-1,9,.,SGGQNEKLF
TRBJ2-5,TRBV20-1,10,.,SAIHFQETQY
TRBJ2-6,TRBV29-1,14,.,SAAGTFHSGANVLT
TRBJ1-6,TRBV7-9,13,.,ASSTTRGDNSPLH
TRBJ2-6,TRBV29-1,20,.,SARLEKQHYKREHSGANVLT
TRBJ2-2,TRBV14,13,.,ASSARQGNTGELF
TRBJ2-4,TRBV29-1,9,.,SARTENIQY
TRBJ2-5,TRBV4-1,16,TRBD2,ASSQEAGLAGGLETQY
TRBJ1-1,TRBV5-6,13,.,ASSLRARVNTEAF
TRBJ2-3,TRBV5-1,12,.,ASSLDPVSDTQY